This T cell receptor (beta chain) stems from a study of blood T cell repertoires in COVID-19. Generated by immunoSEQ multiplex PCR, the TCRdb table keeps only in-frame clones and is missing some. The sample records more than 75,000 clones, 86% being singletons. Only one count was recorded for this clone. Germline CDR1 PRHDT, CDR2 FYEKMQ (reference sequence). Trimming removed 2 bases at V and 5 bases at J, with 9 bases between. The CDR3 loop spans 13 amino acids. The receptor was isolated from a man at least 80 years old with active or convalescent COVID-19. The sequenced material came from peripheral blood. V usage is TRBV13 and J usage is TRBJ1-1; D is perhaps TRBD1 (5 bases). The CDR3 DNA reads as TGTGCCAGCAGCTTAATGCGGGGGACTGAAGCTTTCTTT. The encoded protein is CASSLMRGTEAFF.